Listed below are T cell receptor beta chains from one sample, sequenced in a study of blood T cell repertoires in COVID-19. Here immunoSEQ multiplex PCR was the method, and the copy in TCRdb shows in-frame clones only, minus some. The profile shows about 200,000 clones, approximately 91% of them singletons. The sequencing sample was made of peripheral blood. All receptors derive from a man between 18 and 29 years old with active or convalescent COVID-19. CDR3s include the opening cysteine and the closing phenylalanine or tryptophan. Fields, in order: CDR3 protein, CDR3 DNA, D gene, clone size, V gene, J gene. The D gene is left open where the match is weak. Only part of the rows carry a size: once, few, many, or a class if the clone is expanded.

CDR3aa: CASSYSGQVEAFF; CDR3nt: TGTGCCAGCAGTTACTCCGGACAGGTTGAAGCTTTCTTT; d_gene: TRBD1; abundance: -; v_gene: TRBV6-5; j_gene: TRBJ1-1
CDR3aa: CASRGTDDYEQYF; CDR3nt: TGTGCCAGCAGGGGGACAGACGACTACGAGCAGTACTTC; d_gene: TRBD1; abundance: -; v_gene: TRBV7-6; j_gene: TRBJ2-7
CDR3aa: CASSQDNRDGDTQYF; CDR3nt: TGCGCCAGCAGCCAAGATAACAGGGATGGAGATACGCAGTATTTT; d_gene: -; abundance: few; v_gene: TRBV4-3; j_gene: TRBJ2-3
CDR3aa: CAWSAWAGGIKETQYF; CDR3nt: TGTGCCTGGAGCGCCTGGGCCGGAGGGATAAAAGAGACCCAGTACTTC; d_gene: -; abundance: -; v_gene: TRBV30; j_gene: TRBJ2-5
CDR3aa: CARDTYARGNSPLHF; CDR3nt: TGCGCCAGGGATACCTACGCTAGGGGGAATTCACCCCTCCACTTT; d_gene: -; abundance: -; v_gene: TRBV5-1; j_gene: TRBJ1-6
CDR3aa: CSVRTASYEQYF; CDR3nt: TGCAGCGTCCGAACAGCCTCCTACGAGCAGTACTTC; d_gene: -; abundance: few; v_gene: TRBV29-1; j_gene: TRBJ2-7
CDR3aa: CASSLDRNQPQHF; CDR3nt: TGTGCCAGCAGTCTGGACAGAAATCAGCCCCAGCATTTT; d_gene: -; abundance: -; v_gene: TRBV2; j_gene: TRBJ1-5
CDR3aa: CASRGQGSGNTIYF; CDR3nt: TGTGCCAGCAGAGGACAGGGGAGCGGAAACACCATATATTTT; d_gene: TRBD1; abundance: -; v_gene: TRBV28; j_gene: TRBJ1-3
CDR3aa: CASSLMTGLDTEAFF; CDR3nt: TGTGCCAGTAGTCTAATGACAGGGTTGGACACTGAAGCTTTCTTT; d_gene: TRBD1; abundance: -; v_gene: TRBV19; j_gene: TRBJ1-1
CDR3aa: CASSPGTSLEQYF; CDR3nt: TGTGCCAGCAGCCCGGGGACTAGTCTCGAGCAGTACTTC; d_gene: TRBD2; abundance: -; v_gene: TRBV12-3/TRBV12-4; j_gene: TRBJ2-7
CDR3aa: CASSFGLAGGGYEQYF; CDR3nt: TGTGCCAGCAGTTTCGGACTAGCGGGAGGGGGATACGAGCAGTACTTC; d_gene: TRBD2; abundance: -; v_gene: TRBV6-2/TRBV6-3; j_gene: TRBJ2-7
CDR3aa: CAWGTSREKLFF; CDR3nt: TGTGCCTGGGGGACCAGCAGGGAAAAACTGTTTTTT; d_gene: -; abundance: -; v_gene: TRBV30; j_gene: TRBJ1-4
CDR3aa: CASSEYPGGDYGYTF; CDR3nt: TGTGCCAGCAGTGAATATCCAGGGGGAGACTATGGCTACACCTTC; d_gene: TRBD1; abundance: -; v_gene: TRBV25-1; j_gene: TRBJ1-2
CDR3aa: CASTPSGGNQPQHF; CDR3nt: TGTGCCAGTACCCCGTCAGGGGGCAATCAGCCCCAGCATTTT; d_gene: -; abundance: -; v_gene: TRBV19; j_gene: TRBJ1-5
CDR3aa: CASSESRQGRNEQYF; CDR3nt: TGTGCCAGCAGCGAATCCCGACAGGGAAGGAACGAGCAGTACTTC; d_gene: TRBD1; abundance: -; v_gene: TRBV11-2; j_gene: TRBJ2-7
CDR3aa: CATSRDLGVTEAFF; CDR3nt: TGTGCCACCAGCAGAGATCTCGGGGTCACTGAAGCTTTCTTT; d_gene: -; abundance: -; v_gene: TRBV15; j_gene: TRBJ1-1
CDR3aa: CSVLAGGLEQFF; CDR3nt: TGCAGCGTGTTAGCGGGAGGTCTTGAGCAGTTCTTC; d_gene: TRBD2; abundance: -; v_gene: TRBV29-1; j_gene: TRBJ2-1
CDR3aa: CASSPRGSSGTDTQYF; CDR3nt: TGTGCCAGCAGCCCCCGGGGGTCTAGCGGCACAGATACGCAGTATTTT; d_gene: -; abundance: -; v_gene: TRBV9; j_gene: TRBJ2-3
CDR3aa: CASSQVPGGAGNTIYF; CDR3nt: TGTGCCAGCAGCCAAGTCCCAGGGGGCGCTGGAAACACCATATATTTT; d_gene: TRBD1; abundance: -; v_gene: TRBV3-1/TRBV3-2; j_gene: TRBJ1-3
CDR3aa: CASSNYTLELYNEQFF; CDR3nt: TGTGCCAGCAGCAATTATACCCTCGAGCTCTACAATGAGCAGTTCTTC; d_gene: -; abundance: -; v_gene: TRBV21-1; j_gene: TRBJ2-1
CDR3aa: CASSLAGGDTDTQYF; CDR3nt: TGTGCCAGCAGCTTGGCCGGGGGGGACACAGATACGCAGTATTTT; d_gene: TRBD2; abundance: -; v_gene: TRBV5-4; j_gene: TRBJ2-3
CDR3aa: CASSYGPGQGYYEQYF; CDR3nt: TGTGCCAGCAGCTACGGGCCGGGACAGGGATACTACGAGCAGTACTTC; d_gene: TRBD1; abundance: -; v_gene: TRBV7-9; j_gene: TRBJ2-7
CDR3aa: CASSLQGNSNQPQHF; CDR3nt: TGTGCCAGCAGCCTACAGGGTAACAGCAATCAGCCCCAGCATTTT; d_gene: -; abundance: -; v_gene: TRBV9; j_gene: TRBJ1-5
CDR3aa: CASSVARLNTEAFF; CDR3nt: TGTGCCAGCAGTGTTGCCAGGCTGAACACTGAAGCTTTCTTT; d_gene: -; abundance: -; v_gene: TRBV27; j_gene: TRBJ1-1
CDR3aa: CASSYGINQPQHF; CDR3nt: TGTGCCAGCAGTTATGGCATCAATCAGCCCCAGCATTTT; d_gene: -; abundance: -; v_gene: TRBV6-5; j_gene: TRBJ1-5
CDR3aa: CAWRGRTGGNYGYTF; CDR3nt: TGTGCCTGGAGGGGGAGGACAGGGGGGAACTATGGCTACACCTTC; d_gene: TRBD1; abundance: -; v_gene: TRBV30; j_gene: TRBJ1-2
CDR3aa: CASSLRQGSSDEQFF; CDR3nt: TGTGCCAGCAGCTTAAGGCAGGGTAGTTCCGATGAGCAGTTCTTC; d_gene: -; abundance: -; v_gene: TRBV11-2; j_gene: TRBJ2-1
CDR3aa: CSVEVGQGPNEKLFF; CDR3nt: TGCAGCGTTGAAGTAGGGCAGGGGCCCAATGAAAAACTGTTTTTT; d_gene: -; abundance: -; v_gene: TRBV29-1; j_gene: TRBJ1-4
CDR3aa: CASSLGLAGTYEQYF; CDR3nt: TGTGCCAGCAGCCTGGGACTAGCGGGAACCTACGAGCAGTACTTC; d_gene: TRBD2; abundance: -; v_gene: TRBV14; j_gene: TRBJ2-7
CDR3aa: CASSFGGDWRDNEQFF; CDR3nt: TGTGCCAGCAGCTTTGGTGGGGACTGGAGGGATAATGAGCAGTTCTTC; d_gene: -; abundance: once; v_gene: TRBV5-4; j_gene: TRBJ2-1
CDR3aa: CASSEFLAGVMGPSEQFF; CDR3nt: TGTGCCAGCAGTGAATTCCTAGCGGGAGTCATGGGCCCCAGTGAGCAGTTCTTC; d_gene: TRBD2; abundance: -; v_gene: TRBV2; j_gene: TRBJ2-1
CDR3aa: CASRPGQGGYTEAFF; CDR3nt: TGTGCCAGTAGACCGGGACAAGGGGGCTACACTGAAGCTTTCTTT; d_gene: TRBD1; abundance: -; v_gene: TRBV19; j_gene: TRBJ1-1
CDR3aa: CASSPGQGGDTEAFF; CDR3nt: TGTGCCAGCTCACCGGGACAGGGGGGGGACACTGAAGCTTTCTTT; d_gene: TRBD1; abundance: -; v_gene: TRBV18; j_gene: TRBJ1-1
CDR3aa: CAISDPRAGELFF; CDR3nt: TGTGCCATCAGTGATCCGAGGGCCGGGGAGCTGTTTTTT; d_gene: -; abundance: once; v_gene: TRBV10-3; j_gene: TRBJ2-2
CDR3aa: CASSVGLRGAETQYF; CDR3nt: TGTGCCAGTAGTGTAGGTCTACGGGGTGCAGAGACCCAGTACTTC; d_gene: -; abundance: -; v_gene: TRBV19; j_gene: TRBJ2-5
CDR3aa: CASSLKLAANTDTQYF; CDR3nt: TGCGCCAGCAGCTTAAAACTAGCGGCTAACACAGATACGCAGTATTTT; d_gene: TRBD2; abundance: -; v_gene: TRBV5-1; j_gene: TRBJ2-3
CDR3aa: CASSLLAGGPDTQYF; CDR3nt: TGTGCCAGCAGCTTACTAGCGGGAGGGCCAGATACGCAGTATTTT; d_gene: TRBD2; abundance: -; v_gene: TRBV11-2; j_gene: TRBJ2-3
CDR3aa: CAISDPGTVIQNTEAFF; CDR3nt: TGTGCCATCAGTGACCCTGGGACAGTCATCCAGAACACTGAAGCTTTCTTT; d_gene: TRBD1; abundance: -; v_gene: TRBV10-3; j_gene: TRBJ1-1
CDR3aa: CASSNPGTGSTDTQYF; CDR3nt: TGCGCCAGCTCGAACCCCGGGACAGGCAGCACAGATACGCAGTATTTT; d_gene: TRBD1; abundance: -; v_gene: TRBV5-1; j_gene: TRBJ2-3
CDR3aa: CATSEGSSETQYF; CDR3nt: TGTGCCACCAGTGAGGGCTCTTCAGAGACCCAGTACTTC; d_gene: -; abundance: -; v_gene: TRBV24-1; j_gene: TRBJ2-5
CDR3aa: CAWSEGPHGYTF; CDR3nt: TGTGCCTGGAGTGAGGGGCCCCATGGCTACACCTTC; d_gene: -; abundance: -; v_gene: TRBV30; j_gene: TRBJ1-2
CDR3aa: CASSVSGGFDEQFF; CDR3nt: TGCGCCAGCAGTGTTAGCGGGGGGTTCGATGAGCAGTTCTTC; d_gene: TRBD2; abundance: -; v_gene: TRBV10-1; j_gene: TRBJ2-1
CDR3aa: CASSAPLQKNTEAFF; CDR3nt: TGTGCCAGCAGCGCCCCGTTACAGAAGAACACTGAAGCTTTCTTT; d_gene: -; abundance: -; v_gene: TRBV5-5; j_gene: TRBJ1-1
CDR3aa: CASQTAIGTEAFF; CDR3nt: TGCGCCAGCCAAACTGCAATCGGGACTGAAGCTTTCTTT; d_gene: -; abundance: -; v_gene: TRBV10-1; j_gene: TRBJ1-1
CDR3aa: CASSARGYTEAFF; CDR3nt: TGTGCCAGTAGTGCCCGGGGGTACACTGAAGCTTTCTTT; d_gene: -; abundance: -; v_gene: TRBV19; j_gene: TRBJ1-1
CDR3aa: CASSALAGEVYEQYF; CDR3nt: TGTGCCAGCAGTGCACTAGCGGGAGAGGTCTACGAGCAGTACTTC; d_gene: TRBD2; abundance: few; v_gene: TRBV2; j_gene: TRBJ2-7
CDR3aa: CASSLQDAARNEQFF; CDR3nt: TGTGCCAGTAGTCTACAGGACGCGGCCCGCAATGAGCAGTTCTTC; d_gene: -; abundance: -; v_gene: TRBV19; j_gene: TRBJ2-1
CDR3aa: CASSERGGYEQYF; CDR3nt: TGTGCCAGCAGTGAAAGGGGAGGCTACGAGCAGTACTTC; d_gene: -; abundance: -; v_gene: TRBV6-1; j_gene: TRBJ2-7
CDR3aa: CATSRGLGQGNDEQYF; CDR3nt: TGTGCCACCAGCAGGGGATTGGGACAGGGTAACGACGAGCAGTACTTC; d_gene: TRBD1; abundance: -; v_gene: TRBV15; j_gene: TRBJ2-7
CDR3aa: CASSLASGGSPYEQYF; CDR3nt: TGTGCCAGCAGCTTAGCATCAGGGGGTTCCCCCTACGAGCAGTACTTC; d_gene: TRBD1; abundance: -; v_gene: TRBV11-2; j_gene: TRBJ2-7
CDR3aa: CATSPSGVETQYF; CDR3nt: TGTGCCACCAGTCCTAGCGGGGTGGAGACCCAGTACTTC; d_gene: TRBD2; abundance: -; v_gene: TRBV24-1; j_gene: TRBJ2-5
CDR3aa: CASSLRGYRNGVTETQYF; CDR3nt: TGCGCCAGCAGCTTGCGGGGGTACAGGAATGGGGTCACAGAGACCCAGTACTTC; d_gene: -; abundance: once; v_gene: TRBV5-1; j_gene: TRBJ2-5